This entry concerns a single T cell receptor beta chain. This entry comes from a study of technical replicates of blood from a few donors. Here immunoSEQ multiplex PCR was the method, and the copy in TCRdb shows in-frame clones only, minus some. This table holds tens of thousands of clones, under 96% found once. V was pared by 7 bases and J by 11 bases, with 10 bases of the junction left unmatched. CDR3 length: 12 amino acids. Looked up from germline, CDR1 is MNHNY and CDR2 is SVGAGI (reference sequence). The sequence was collected from a human donor in good health. This chain joins TRBV6-6 and TRBJ2-5; 7 nucleotides match TRBD1. Sequenced material: T cells isolated from PBMCs. As DNA, the CDR3 is TGTGCCAGCACCCCCGACAGGGACGTGCAGTACTTC. Amino acid sequence: CASTPDRDVQYF.